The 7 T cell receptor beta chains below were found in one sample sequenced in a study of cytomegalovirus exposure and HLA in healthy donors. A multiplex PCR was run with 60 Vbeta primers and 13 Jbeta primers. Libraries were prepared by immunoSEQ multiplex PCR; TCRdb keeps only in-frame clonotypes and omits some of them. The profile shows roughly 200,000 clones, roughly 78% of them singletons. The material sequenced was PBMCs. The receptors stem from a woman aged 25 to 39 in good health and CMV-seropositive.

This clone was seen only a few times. Here the CDR3 reads CASSARTGHYEQYF. The CDR3 bases are TGTGCCAGCAGTGCCCGGACAGGGCACTACGAGCAGTACTTC. The chain joins TRBV6-1 to TRBJ2-7, with 8 bases that match TRBD1. Germline CDR1 and CDR2: MNHNS and SASEGT. The length of the CDR3 is 14 residues. Trimming removed 4 bases from V and 3 bases from J; junction bases left unmatched: 5.

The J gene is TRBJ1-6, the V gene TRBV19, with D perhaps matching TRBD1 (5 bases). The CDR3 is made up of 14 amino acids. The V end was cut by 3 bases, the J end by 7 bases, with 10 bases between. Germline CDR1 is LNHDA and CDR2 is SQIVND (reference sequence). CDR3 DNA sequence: TGTGCCAGTAGTATTAGGCAGGGAAATTCACCCCTCCACTTT. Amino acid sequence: CASSIRQGNSPLHF.

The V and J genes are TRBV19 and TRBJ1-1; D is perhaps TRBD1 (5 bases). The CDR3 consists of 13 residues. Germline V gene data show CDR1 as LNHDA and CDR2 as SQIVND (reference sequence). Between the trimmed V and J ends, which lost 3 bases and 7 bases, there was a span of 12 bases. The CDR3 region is CASSIDWRGEAFF. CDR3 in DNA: TGTGCCAGTAGTATCGATTGGAGGGGTGAAGCTTTCTTT.

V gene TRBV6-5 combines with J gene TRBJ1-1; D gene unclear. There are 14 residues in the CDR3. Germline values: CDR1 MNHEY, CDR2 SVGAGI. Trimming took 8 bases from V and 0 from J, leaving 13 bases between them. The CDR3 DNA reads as TGTGCCAGCCGCCTCGGTCGCATGAACACTGAAGCTTTCTTT. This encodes CASRLGRMNTEAFF.

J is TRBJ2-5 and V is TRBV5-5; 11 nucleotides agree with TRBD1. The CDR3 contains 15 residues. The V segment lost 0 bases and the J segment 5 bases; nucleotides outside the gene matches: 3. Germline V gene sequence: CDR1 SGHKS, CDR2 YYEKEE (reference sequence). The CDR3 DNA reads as TGTGCCAGCAGCTTGGGGACAGGGGGCTTGGAGACCCAGTACTTC. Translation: CASSLGTGGLETQYF.

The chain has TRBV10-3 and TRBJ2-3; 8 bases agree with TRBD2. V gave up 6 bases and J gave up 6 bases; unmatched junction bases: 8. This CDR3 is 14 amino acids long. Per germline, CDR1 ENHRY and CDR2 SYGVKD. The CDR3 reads CAIRQAGVDDTQYF. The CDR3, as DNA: TGTGCCATCAGGCAAGCGGGAGTGGATGATACGCAGTATTTT.

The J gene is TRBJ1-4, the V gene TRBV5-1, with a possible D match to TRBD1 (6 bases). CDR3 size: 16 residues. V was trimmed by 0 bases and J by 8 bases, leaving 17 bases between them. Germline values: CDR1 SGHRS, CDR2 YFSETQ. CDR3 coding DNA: TGCGCCAGCAGCTTGGCCGCTAGCGGGGGGGGCGAAAAACTGTTTTTT. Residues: CASSLAASGGGEKLFF.